Shown below are 22 T cell receptor beta chains from a single sample sequenced in a study of read filtering for tumor transcriptome and immune sequencing. The library was built from about 370 ng RNA with molecular barcoded adaptors for alpha/delta and beta/gamma chains. TCRdb passed the reads through MiXCR, listing each CDR3 protein once. This sample has approximately 65,000 distinct CDR3 sequences, with approximately 14% found just once. The sequenced material came from a population of CD138-negative cells sorted from bone marrow. The source is a donor aged 40 or older with multiple myeloma.

This clonotype showed up just a few times. This CDR3 is missing its conserved last phenylalanine or tryptophan, likely due to a read error. The V gene is TRBV18, the J gene TRBJ2-1; D is ambiguous. Trimming cost V 4 bases and J 3 bases, with 7 bases left between them. In germline, CDR1 is KGHSH, CDR2 LQKENI. The CDR3 spans 13 residues. The CDR3 coding sequence is TGTGCCAGCTCACTGGAGAACTACAATGAGCAGTTCCTC. The encoded protein is CASSLENYNEQFL.

This clonotype has ten or more counts. For the CDR3, the DNA is TGTGCCAGCAGTCCACAAGGTTTTCAGAACAATGAGCAGTTCTTC. This translates into CASSPQGFQNNEQFF. This chain joins TRBV6-4 and TRBJ2-1; no definite D call. The CDR3 spans 15 residues. Germline values: CDR1 MRHNA, CDR2 SNTAGT. Trimming removed 5 bases at V and 5 bases at J, with 16 bases between.

This chain joins TRBV7-9 and TRBJ1-3; D remains unclear. This CDR3 spans 15 amino acids. V shed 2 bases and J shed 1 base, with 9 bases lying between them. CDR1 is SEHNR, CDR2 FQNEAQ, per germline (reference sequence). The CDR3 protein is CASSLIGSSGNTIYF. The CDR3 region has the DNA TGTGCCAGCAGCTTAATCGGATCATCTGGAAACACCATATATTTT.

This clonotype appeared many times. The gene calls are TRBV5-1 and TRBJ1-1; tentatively, D is TRBD1 (5 bases). Per the germline V gene, CDR1 is SGHRS and CDR2 is YFSETQ. Trimming removed 2 bases at V and 8 bases at J, with 13 bases between. CDR3 length: 13 residues. CDR3 region: CASSFFRWTEAFF. In DNA form, the CDR3 reads TGCGCCAGCAGCTTCTTTAGGTGGACAGAAGCTTTCTTT.

This clonotype was recorded many times. The chain links TRBV11-2 to TRBJ2-1, with TRBD2 matching over 9 bases. Trimming at V came to 3 bases and at J to 2 bases, leaving 2 bases not matched to a gene. The germline V gene encodes CDR1 SGHAT and CDR2 FQNNGV. This CDR3 region has 15 residues. This chain's CDR3 is CASSFLAGPYNEQFF. The CDR3 nucleotides are TGTGCCAGCAGCTTCCTAGCGGGACCCTACAATGAGCAGTTCTTC.

There are many counts of this clonotype. The gene calls are TRBV20-1 and TRBJ2-3; D unclear. V shed 6 bases and J shed 0 bases, with 4 bases lying between them. The CDR3 sequence is 11 residues long. Germline V CDR1 and CDR2: DFQATT, SNEGSKA (reference sequence). The CDR3 region has the DNA TGCAGTGCAACTAGCACAGATACGCAGTATTTT. Residues: CSATSTDTQYF.

In regard to this clonotype: The junction does not match germline at one end; this may be a read error. DNA of the CDR3: TGTGCCAGCCCACCGGGGGTCGAGCAGTACTTC. Translated, it gives CASPPGVEQYF. The genes are TRBV18 and TRBJ2-7, with D maybe TRBD2 (6 bases). The CDR3 extends over 11 amino acids. CDR1 is KGHSH, CDR2 LQKENI, per germline.

This clonotype occurred many times. This chain links TRBV6-5 with TRBJ2-2, with D perhaps TRBD2 (5 bases). V lost 2 bases and J 4 bases, leaving 11 bases between the germline ends. CDR1 and CDR2 (germline): MNHEY, SVGAGI. This CDR3 comprises 15 residues. This chain's CDR3 is CASSYEESGTGELFF. CDR3 sequence (DNA): TGTGCCAGCAGTTACGAGGAAAGCGGCACCGGGGAGCTGTTTTTT.

This clonotype was seen repeatedly, ten times or more. Here the CDR3 DNA reads TGCAGTGCTAGAGAGAAAACTAGCCCATTCTACAATGAGCAGTTCTTC. Its translation: CSAREKTSPFYNEQFF. V and J are TRBV20-1 and TRBJ2-1, with D possibly TRBD2 on 6 matching bases. The V gene's germline CDR1 is DFQATT and CDR2 SNEGSKA (reference sequence). The CDR3 is made up of 16 amino acids. V lost 0 bases, J lost 3 bases, and 15 bases lay in between.

The V and J genes are TRBV29-1 and TRBJ2-3; 8 bases line up with TRBD2. This CDR3 comprises 13 residues. V lost 8 bases to trimming and J lost 11 bases; unmatched junction nucleotides: 15. The germline gives CDR1 SQVTM, CDR2 ANQGSEA. The CDR3 region has the DNA TGCAGCTTCAAGAGCGGGAGTCGAAATAGGCAGTATTTT. Its translation is CSFKSGSRNRQYF.

The chain employs TRBV28 and TRBJ2-5; 8 bases are shared with TRBD1. The CDR3 runs 16 residues. V lost 3 bases, J lost 5 bases, and 11 bases stayed unmatched. Looked up from germline, CDR1 is MDHEN and CDR2 is SYDVKM. CDR3 residues: CASSLGPGTGSETQYF. As DNA, the CDR3 is TGTGCCAGCAGTTTGGGTCCCGGGACAGGTAGTGAGACCCAGTACTTC.

This clonotype was detected a few times. A much more abundant neighbour one base away suggests this may be a read error. The V and J genes are TRBV29-1 and TRBJ1-1; D is undetermined. The CDR3 covers 11 residues. The germline gives CDR1 SQVTM, CDR2 ANQGSEA. In DNA form, the CDR3 reads TGCAGCGTTGTGAGTAACACTGGAGCTTTCTTT. It specifies CSVVSNTGAFF.

This clonotype was recorded at least ten times. The chain combines TRBV10-2 with TRBJ1-4, with 10 bases aligning to TRBD1. The CDR3 has 15 amino acids. CDR1 and CDR2 from the germline V gene are WSHSY and SAAADI. Trimming at V came to 6 bases and at J to 8 bases, leaving 9 bases not matched to a gene. The CDR3 sequence: CASSPGDRGWEKLFF. In nucleotides, the CDR3 is TGCGCCAGCAGCCCTGGGGACAGGGGTTGGGAAAAACTGTTTTTT.

This clonotype was seen more than once but under ten times. This chain links TRBV20-1 with TRBJ2-5; no firm D call. Germline V gene sequence: CDR1 DFQATT, CDR2 SNEGSKA (reference sequence). V was pared by 2 bases and J by 3 bases, with 7 bases between. CDR3 size: 12 residues. CDR3 in amino acids: CSARTVEETQYF. The DNA of the CDR3 is TGCAGTGCTAGAACCGTGGAAGAGACCCAGTACTTC.

This clonotype has at least ten counts. This chain joins TRBV29-1 and TRBJ2-1; 9 bases match TRBD1. V was pared by 4 bases and J by 4 bases, with 11 bases of the junction left unmatched. The CDR3 sequence is 16 residues long. Germline lookup yields CDR1 SQVTM and CDR2 ANQGSEA. The chain's CDR3 is CSVVFPSGQGYNEQFF. As DNA, the CDR3 is TGCAGCGTTGTGTTTCCGTCGGGACAGGGATACAATGAGCAGTTCTTC.

This clonotype was seen many times. The chain uses TRBV7-3 and TRBJ2-1; TRBD1 or TRBD2 may be the D gene (5 bases each). Per the germline V gene, CDR1 is SGHTA and CDR2 is FQGTGA. CDR3 length: 15 residues. V was shortened by 3 bases and J by 7 bases, with 16 bases between the two germline ends. The CDR3 sequence: CASSFQGGGGNEQFF. As DNA, the CDR3 is TGTGCCAGCAGCTTTCAGGGTGGAGGCGGGAATGAGCAGTTCTTC.

This clonotype has ten or more counts. V gene TRBV20-1 combines with J gene TRBJ1-4, with D perhaps TRBD1 (5 bases). Trimming took 4 bases from V and 0 from J, leaving 12 bases between them. Germline V lookup: CDR1 DFQATT, CDR2 SNEGSKA (reference sequence). The CDR3 spans 15 residues. The CDR3 loop is CSATVDSATNEKLFF. CDR3 nucleotide sequence: TGCAGTGCTACTGTTGACAGTGCAACTAATGAAAAACTGTTTTTT.

This clonotype was counted many times. The V and J genes are TRBV30 and TRBJ2-6, with D tentatively TRBD2 (5 bases). CDR1 is GTSNPN, CDR2 SVGIG, per germline (reference sequence). V was shortened by 3 bases and J by 2 bases, with 26 bases between the two germline ends. This CDR3 is 20 amino acids long. CDR3 DNA: TGTGCCTGGAGGTGGAGGCCAGGACTTCGACGCGGACCTGGGGCCAACGTCCTGACTTTC. Amino acids: CAWRWRPGLRRGPGANVLTF. Full variable domain (remainder filled in from reference TRBV30 and TRBJ2-6): SQTIHQWPATLVQPVGSPLSLECTVEGTSNPNLYWYRQAAGRGLQLLFYSVGIGQISSEVPQNLSASRPQDRQFILSSKKLLLSDSGFYLCAWRWRPGLRRGPGANVLTFGAGSRLTVL.

This clonotype was counted at least ten times. This chain uses TRBV7-9 with TRBJ1-5, with D uncertain. This CDR3 contains 14 residues. Trimming pared 1 base from V and 6 bases from J, leaving 10 bases between. In germline, CDR1 is SEHNR, CDR2 FQNEAQ (reference sequence). CDR3 sequence (DNA): TGTGCCAGCAGCTTAGTTGGTCGTGGTCAGCCCCAGCATTTT. Translated: CASSLVGRGQPQHF.

This clonotype was counted many times. The genes are TRBV14 and TRBJ1-1; D call uncertain. This CDR3 contains 15 residues. Germline V lookup: CDR1 SGHDN, CDR2 FVKESK. V dropped 4 bases and J dropped 3 bases, with 15 bases sitting between them. The CDR3 region is CASSPTYGSYTEAFF. The CDR3 region has the DNA TGTGCCAGCAGCCCGACCTATGGATCTTACACTGAAGCTTTCTTT.

This clonotype occurred many times. V gene TRBV5-1 combines with J gene TRBJ1-5, with D possibly being TRBD1 (6 bases). The CDR3 consists of 15 residues. Germline loops: CDR1 SGHRS, CDR2 YFSETQ. V was pared by 5 bases and J by 4 bases, with 16 bases between. The CDR3 protein is CASRGEQGLNQPQHF. CDR3 coding DNA: TGCGCCAGCAGGGGGGAACAGGGATTAAATCAGCCCCAGCATTTT. Full variable domain (remainder filled in from reference TRBV5-1 and TRBJ1-5): KAGVTQTPRYLIKTRGQQVTLSCSPISGHRSVSWYQQTPGQGLQFLFEYFSETQRNKGNFPGRFSGRQFSNSRSEMNVSTLELGDSALYLCASRGEQGLNQPQHFGDGTRLSIL.

This clonotype has at least ten counts. The CDR3 sequence is CASIQGANTGELFF. In DNA form, the CDR3 reads TGTGCCAGTATCCAGGGCGCGAACACCGGGGAGCTGTTTTTT. The chain has TRBV2 and TRBJ2-2, with D possibly matching TRBD1 (5 bases). The CDR3 contains 14 residues. Per the germline V gene, CDR1 is SNHLY and CDR2 is FYNNEI. The V and J ends lost 9 bases and 0 bases respectively, with 11 bases between them.